The sample holds a few counts of the clone carrying this T cell receptor beta chain. Its specificity is not known. The sequenced template was cDNA made from the entire isolated RNA. Naive, central memory and regulatory T cell samples averaged approximately 3.9 million immunoSEQ reads each. This table comes from immunoSEQ multiplex PCR, and its TCRdb copy is limited to in-frame clones, with some not included. Of over 650,000 clones in the sample, 11% to 15% were seen once. The data originate from a study of beta chain features in type 1 diabetes. General study findings and limits: Type 1 diabetes patients showed a moderate but significant shortening of TCRB CDR3s in all four CD4+ subsets. Naive, central memory and regulatory TCRB repertoires appeared more similar among patients than healthy donors. VDJ junctions from patients with type 1 diabetes contained fewer insertions and more deletions.

CDR3 size: 15 residues. Trimming pared 6 bases from V and 1 base from J, leaving 13 bases between. The V gene's germline CDR1 is LNHNV and CDR2 YYDKDF (reference sequence). The V call is TRBV15, the J call TRBJ2-1; D uncertain. This clonotype was sampled from a man aged 18 to 30 with type 1 diabetes. The specimen was naive CD4+ T cells from blood. CDR3 coding DNA: TGTGCCACCAGGACCTTTCGAGGATCCTACAATGAGCAGTTCTTC. Its translation: CATRTFRGSYNEQFF.